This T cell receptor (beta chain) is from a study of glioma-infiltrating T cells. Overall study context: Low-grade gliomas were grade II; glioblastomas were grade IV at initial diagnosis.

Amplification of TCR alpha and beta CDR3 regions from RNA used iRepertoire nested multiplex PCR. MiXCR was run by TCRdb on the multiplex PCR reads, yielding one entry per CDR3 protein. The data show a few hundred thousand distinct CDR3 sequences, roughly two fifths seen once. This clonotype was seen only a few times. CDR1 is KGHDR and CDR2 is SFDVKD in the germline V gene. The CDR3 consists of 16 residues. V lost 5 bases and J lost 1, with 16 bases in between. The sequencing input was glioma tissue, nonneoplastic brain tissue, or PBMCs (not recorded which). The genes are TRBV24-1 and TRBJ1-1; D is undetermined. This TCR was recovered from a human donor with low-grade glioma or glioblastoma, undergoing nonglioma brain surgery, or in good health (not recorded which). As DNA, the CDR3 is TGTGCCACCAGTGCATATCCCCCAGATGCGAACACTGAAGCTTTCTTT. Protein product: CATSAYPPDANTEAFF.